One sample yielded the 12 T cell receptor beta chains listed below, sequenced in a study of vaccination and CD4 T cells after COVID-19. Their antigens are not known. Specified treatment: roughly 11-day PBMC culture with coronavirus spike peptide pools or control peptides (ViraFEST assay). Sequence data for DNA of cultured CD4+ T cells were generated by the Oncomine TCR Beta short-read assay. One entry per CDR3 protein results from TCRdb running MiXCR on the PCR reads. The table shows 20,000 to 25,000 distinct CDR3 sequences, with approximately 44% occurring only once. The sequencing here drew on CD4+ T cells from blood, cultured in vitro, taken before SARS-CoV-2 vaccination. These receptors originate from a human donor who received a COVID-19 vaccine.

This clonotype was seen a few times. V usage is TRBV30 and J usage is TRBJ2-7; no definite D call. The germline V gene encodes CDR1 GTSNPN and CDR2 SVGIG (reference sequence). CDR3 length equals 13 residues. Between the trimmed V and J ends, which lost 3 bases and 2 bases, there was a span of 11 bases. The chain's CDR3 is CAWRGDLAYEQYF. Written as DNA, the CDR3 is TGTGCCTGGAGGGGCGACTTAGCCTACGAGCAGTACTTC. Complete variable domain (other parts from reference TRBV30 and TRBJ2-7): SQTIHQWPATLVQPVGSPLSLECTVEGTSNPNLYWYRQAAGRGLQLLFYSVGIGQISSEVPQNLSASRPQDRQFILSSKKLLLSDSGFYLCAWRGDLAYEQYFGPGTRLTVT.

This clonotype was seen more than once but under ten times. V and J are TRBV15 and TRBJ1-6; D is undetermined. This CDR3 comprises 16 residues. Germline assignment: CDR1 LNHNV and CDR2 YYDKDF (reference sequence). V shed 0 bases and J shed 6 bases, with 12 bases lying between them. As DNA, the CDR3 is TGTGCCACCAGCAGAGACTCCTCCAGCTTTAATTCACCCCTCCACTTT. It specifies CATSRDSSSFNSPLHF.

There are a few counts of this clonotype. CDR3 nucleotide sequence: TGTGCCAGCAGGACGGGACCCGGCTACACCTTC. It translates to CASRTGPGYTF. V usage is TRBV25-1 and J usage is TRBJ1-2; D possibly corresponds to TRBD1 (5 bases). CDR3 length: 11 residues. The V and J ends lost 6 bases and 8 bases respectively, with 10 bases between them. Per germline, CDR1 MGHDK and CDR2 SYGVNS.

The chain is built from TRBV5-1 and TRBJ1-2; D gene ambiguous. Per germline, CDR1 SGHRS and CDR2 YFSETQ. The CDR3 has 15 residues. V was clipped by 1 base and J by 4 bases, with 14 bases between them. In DNA form, the CDR3 reads TGCGCCAGCAGCTTGTCGGGTATTAGTCCCTATGGCTACACCTTC. It specifies CASSLSGISPYGYTF.

This clonotype has only a few counts. V is TRBV6-1 and J is TRBJ2-4; unclear D gene. In germline, CDR1 is MNHNS, CDR2 SASEGT. CDR3 length: 16 residues. Trimming cost V 7 bases and J 1 base, with 17 bases left between them. In DNA form, the CDR3 reads TGTGCCAGCATGGGTAAGAGACTCATCGCCAAAAACATTCAGTACTTC. Amino acid sequence: CASMGKRLIAKNIQYF.

The chain joins TRBV6-1 to TRBJ2-7, with 8 nucleotides matching TRBD1. From germline, CDR1 is MNHNS and CDR2 SASEGT. The CDR3 sequence is 15 residues long. V lost 1 base and J lost 2; bases outside the gene matches: 4. CDR3 in amino acids: CASSEVQGGPYEQYF. The CDR3 DNA is TGTGCCAGCAGTGAAGTACAGGGGGGACCCTACGAGCAGTACTTC.

This sequence joins TRBV6-5 and TRBJ2-1, with D unclear. The length of the CDR3 is 12 residues. The V gene lost 2 bases and the J gene lost 8 bases, with 7 bases spanning the gap. Germline V lookup: CDR1 MNHEY, CDR2 SVGAGI. CDR3 in amino acids: CASSYTDDEQFF. The DNA of the CDR3 is TGTGCCAGCAGTTACACGGACGATGAGCAGTTCTTC.

The V call is TRBV20-1, the J call TRBJ1-3, with a tentative D call TRBD1 (6 bases). Deletions cut 5 bases from V and 6 bases from J, with 14 bases between. The CDR3 is 13 residues long. CDR1 is DFQATT and CDR2 is SNEGSKA in the germline V gene (reference sequence). CDR3 nucleotides: TGCAGTGCTGTGACAGGACCGAAAAACACCATATATTTT. Amino acids: CSAVTGPKNTIYF.

This chain uses TRBV2 with TRBJ2-1, with D possibly TRBD1 on 6 matching bases. The V end was cut by 5 bases, the J end by 4 bases, with 9 bases between. From germline, CDR1 is SNHLY and CDR2 FYNNEI. The CDR3 extends over 13 amino acids. The DNA for the CDR3 is TGTGCCAGCAGTCGACAGGCGTACAATGAGCAGTTCTTC. Its translation is CASSRQAYNEQFF.

This chain links TRBV18 with TRBJ1-1; no clear D. The CDR3 is 14 residues long. Germline V CDR1 and CDR2: KGHSH, LQKENI. V lost 2 bases to trimming and J lost 4 bases, with 11 bases between them. In nucleotides, the CDR3 is TGTGCCAGCTCACCAGCCAAGGGTGTCACTGAAGCTTTCTTT. It is translated as CASSPAKGVTEAFF.

The CDR3 loop is CASSIEITGELFF. In DNA, the CDR3 is TGTGCCAGTAGTATAGAGATAACCGGGGAGCTGTTTTTT. The gene calls are TRBV19 and TRBJ2-2; the D is unclear. CDR1 and CDR2 (germline): LNHDA, SQIVND (reference sequence). Trimming took off 0 bases at V and 5 bases at J, with 4 bases between the two ends. The CDR3 spans 13 residues.

V usage is TRBV6-2 or TRBV6-3 and J usage is TRBJ2-7, with D hard to call. The CDR3 totals 21 residues. V lost 5 bases and J 0 bases, leaving 32 bases between the germline ends. Germline V gives CDR1 MNHEY, CDR2 SVGEGT. CDR3 nucleotide sequence: TGTGCCAGCAGTCCCCCCTTACGTTCCCCAAGGGCCGGTATAGGCTCCTACGAGCAGTACTTC. Its translation: CASSPPLRSPRAGIGSYEQYF.